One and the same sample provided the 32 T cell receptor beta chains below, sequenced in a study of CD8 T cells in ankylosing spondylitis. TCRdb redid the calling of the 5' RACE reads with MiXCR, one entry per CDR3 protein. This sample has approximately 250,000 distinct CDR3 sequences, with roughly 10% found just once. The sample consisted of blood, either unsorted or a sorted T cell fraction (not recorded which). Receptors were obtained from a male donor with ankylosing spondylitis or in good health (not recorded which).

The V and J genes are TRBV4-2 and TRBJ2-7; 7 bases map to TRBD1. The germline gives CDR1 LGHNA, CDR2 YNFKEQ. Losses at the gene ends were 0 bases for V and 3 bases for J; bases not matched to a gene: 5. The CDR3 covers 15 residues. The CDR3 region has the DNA TGTGCCAGCAGCCAAGAAGAGGGACAGAGCTACGAGCAGTACTTC. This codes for CASSQEEGQSYEQYF.

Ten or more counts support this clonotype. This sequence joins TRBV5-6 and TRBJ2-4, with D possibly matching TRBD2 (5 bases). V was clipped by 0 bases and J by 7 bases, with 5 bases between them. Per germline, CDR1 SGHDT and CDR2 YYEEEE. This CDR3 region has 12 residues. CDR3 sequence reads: CASSLGTNIQYF. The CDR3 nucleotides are TGTGCCAGCAGCTTGGGGACTAACATTCAGTACTTC.

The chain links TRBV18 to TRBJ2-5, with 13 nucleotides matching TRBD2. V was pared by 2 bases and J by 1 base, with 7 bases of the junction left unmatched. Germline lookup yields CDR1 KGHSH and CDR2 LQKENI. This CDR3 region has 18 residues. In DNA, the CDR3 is TGTGCCAGCTCACCAAATCGGGGGACTAGCGGGATCCAAGAGACCCAGTACTTC. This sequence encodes CASSPNRGTSGIQETQYF.

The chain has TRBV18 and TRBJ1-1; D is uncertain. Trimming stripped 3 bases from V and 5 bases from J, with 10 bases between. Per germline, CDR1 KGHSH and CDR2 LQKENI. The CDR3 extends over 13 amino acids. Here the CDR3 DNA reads TGTGCCAGCTCACCCCTCCGGTGGACTGAAGCTTTCTTT. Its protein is CASSPLRWTEAFF.

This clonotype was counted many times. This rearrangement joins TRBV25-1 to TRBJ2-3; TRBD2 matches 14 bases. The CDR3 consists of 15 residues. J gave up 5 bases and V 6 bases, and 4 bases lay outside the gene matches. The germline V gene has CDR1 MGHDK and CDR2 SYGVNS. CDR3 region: CASRTGTSGRDTQYF. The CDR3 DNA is TGTGCCAGCAGGACCGGGACTAGCGGGAGAGATACGCAGTATTTT.

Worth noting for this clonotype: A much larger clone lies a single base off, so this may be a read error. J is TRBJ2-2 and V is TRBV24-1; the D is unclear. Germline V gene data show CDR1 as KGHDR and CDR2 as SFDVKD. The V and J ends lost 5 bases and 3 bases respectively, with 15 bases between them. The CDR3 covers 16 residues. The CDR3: CATSGRGRGDTGELFF. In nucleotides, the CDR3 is TGTGCCACCAGTGGCCGTGGCCGTGGTGACACCGGGGAGCTGTTTTTT.

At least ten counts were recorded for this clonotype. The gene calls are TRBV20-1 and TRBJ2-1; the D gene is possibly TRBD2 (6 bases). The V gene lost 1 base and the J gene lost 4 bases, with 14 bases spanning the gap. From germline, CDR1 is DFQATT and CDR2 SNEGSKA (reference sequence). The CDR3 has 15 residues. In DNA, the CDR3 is TGCAGTGCTAGAGCGGAGGCTAGCGCATACAATGAGCAGTTCTTC. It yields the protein CSARAEASAYNEQFF.

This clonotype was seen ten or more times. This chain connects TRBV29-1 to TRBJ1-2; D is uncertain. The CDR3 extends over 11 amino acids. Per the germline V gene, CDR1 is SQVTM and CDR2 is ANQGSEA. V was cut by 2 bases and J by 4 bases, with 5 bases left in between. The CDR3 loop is CSVERFYGYTF. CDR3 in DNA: TGCAGCGTTGAACGGTTCTATGGCTACACCTTC.

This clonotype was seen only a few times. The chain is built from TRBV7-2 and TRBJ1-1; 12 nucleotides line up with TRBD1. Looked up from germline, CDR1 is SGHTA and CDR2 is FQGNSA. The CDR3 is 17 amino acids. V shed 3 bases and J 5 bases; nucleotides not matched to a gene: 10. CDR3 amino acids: CASSFGTGGLGGTEAFF. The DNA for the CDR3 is TGTGCCAGCAGCTTCGGGACAGGGGGCCTCGGAGGAACTGAAGCTTTCTTT.

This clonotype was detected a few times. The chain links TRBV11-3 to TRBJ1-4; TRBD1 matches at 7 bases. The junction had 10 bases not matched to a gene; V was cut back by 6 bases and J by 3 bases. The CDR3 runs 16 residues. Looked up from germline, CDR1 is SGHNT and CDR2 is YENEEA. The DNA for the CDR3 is TGTGCCAGCAGTCTGACCTGGGGACAGCCTAATGAAAAACTGTTTTTT. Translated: CASSLTWGQPNEKLFF.

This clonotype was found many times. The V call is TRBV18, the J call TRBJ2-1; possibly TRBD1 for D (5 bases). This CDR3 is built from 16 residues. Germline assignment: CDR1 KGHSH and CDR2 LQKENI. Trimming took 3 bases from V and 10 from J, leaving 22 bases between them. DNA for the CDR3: TGTGCCAGCTCACCCGGACGGCAGGGAATTAGTGGCGAGCAGTTCTTC. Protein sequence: CASSPGRQGISGEQFF.

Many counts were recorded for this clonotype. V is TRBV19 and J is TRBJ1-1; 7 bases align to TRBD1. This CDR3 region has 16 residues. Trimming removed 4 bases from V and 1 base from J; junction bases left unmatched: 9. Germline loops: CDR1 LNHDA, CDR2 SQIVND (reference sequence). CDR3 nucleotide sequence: TGTGCCAGTAGTACGGTCCTCAGGGGGACGAACACTGAAGCTTTCTTT. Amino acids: CASSTVLRGTNTEAFF.

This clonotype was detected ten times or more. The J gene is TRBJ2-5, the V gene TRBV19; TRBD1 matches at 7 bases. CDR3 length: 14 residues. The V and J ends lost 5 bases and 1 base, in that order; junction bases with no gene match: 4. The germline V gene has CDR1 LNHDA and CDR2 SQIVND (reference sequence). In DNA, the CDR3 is TGTGCCAGTAGTTCCACAGGGGTCCAAGAGACCCAGTACTTC. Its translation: CASSSTGVQETQYF.

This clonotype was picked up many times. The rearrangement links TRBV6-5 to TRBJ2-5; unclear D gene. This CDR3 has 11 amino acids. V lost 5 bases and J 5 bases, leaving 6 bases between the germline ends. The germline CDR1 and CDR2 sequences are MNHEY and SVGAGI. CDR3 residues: CASSEGETQYF. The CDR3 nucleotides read TGTGCCAGCAGTGAAGGGGAGACCCAGTACTTC.

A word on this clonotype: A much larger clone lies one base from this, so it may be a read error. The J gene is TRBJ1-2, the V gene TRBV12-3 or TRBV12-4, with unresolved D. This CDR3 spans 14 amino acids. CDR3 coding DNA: TGTGCCAGCAGTTTAGCGGAAAAAAACTATGACTACACCTTC. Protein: CASSLAEKNYDYTF.

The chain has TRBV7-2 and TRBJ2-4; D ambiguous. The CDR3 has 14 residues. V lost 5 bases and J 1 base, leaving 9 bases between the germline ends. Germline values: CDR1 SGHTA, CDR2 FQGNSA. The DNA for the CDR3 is TGTGCCAGCAGCCAGCCTCCGGCCAAAAACATTCAGTACTTC. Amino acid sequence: CASSQPPAKNIQYF.

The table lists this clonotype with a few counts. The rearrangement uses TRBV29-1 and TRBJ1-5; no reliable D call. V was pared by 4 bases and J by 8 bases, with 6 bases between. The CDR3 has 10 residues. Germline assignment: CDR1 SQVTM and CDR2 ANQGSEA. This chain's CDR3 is CSVGREPQHF. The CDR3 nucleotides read TGCAGCGTTGGAAGGGAGCCCCAGCATTTT.

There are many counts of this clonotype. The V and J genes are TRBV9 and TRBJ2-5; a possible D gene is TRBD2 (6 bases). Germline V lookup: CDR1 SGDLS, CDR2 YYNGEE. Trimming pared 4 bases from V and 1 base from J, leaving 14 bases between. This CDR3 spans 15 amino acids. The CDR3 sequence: CASSRYSGFQETQYF. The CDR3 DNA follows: TGTGCCAGCAGCAGGTATAGCGGTTTCCAAGAGACCCAGTACTTC.

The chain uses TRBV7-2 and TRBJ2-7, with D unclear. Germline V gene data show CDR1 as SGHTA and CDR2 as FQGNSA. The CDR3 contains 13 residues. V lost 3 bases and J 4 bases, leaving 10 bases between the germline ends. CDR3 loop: CASSFSRSYEQYF. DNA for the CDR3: TGTGCCAGCAGCTTCTCTCGATCATACGAGCAGTACTTC. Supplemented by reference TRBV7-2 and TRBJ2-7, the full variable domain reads GAGVSQSPSNKVTEKGKDVELRCDPISGHTALYWYRQSLGQGLEFLIYFQGNSAPDKSGLPSDRFSAERTGGSVSTLTIQRTQQEDSAVYLCASSFSRSYEQYFGPGTRLTVT.

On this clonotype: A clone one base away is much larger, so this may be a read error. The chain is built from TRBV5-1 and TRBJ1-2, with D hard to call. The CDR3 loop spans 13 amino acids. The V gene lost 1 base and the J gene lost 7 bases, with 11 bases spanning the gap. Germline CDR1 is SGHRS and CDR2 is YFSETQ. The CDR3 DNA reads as TGCGCCAGCAGCTTGTGGCAGGCCTTTGGCTACACCTTC. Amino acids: CASSLWQAFGYTF.

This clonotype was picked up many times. CDR3 sequence: CASCALSNEQFF. CDR3 DNA sequence: TGTGCCAGCTGCGCCTTGTCCAATGAGCAGTTCTTC. The chain has TRBV12-3 or TRBV12-4 and TRBJ2-1, with D hard to call. The germline V and J ends were trimmed by 8 bases and 6 bases, with 11 bases remaining between them. This CDR3 has 12 residues.

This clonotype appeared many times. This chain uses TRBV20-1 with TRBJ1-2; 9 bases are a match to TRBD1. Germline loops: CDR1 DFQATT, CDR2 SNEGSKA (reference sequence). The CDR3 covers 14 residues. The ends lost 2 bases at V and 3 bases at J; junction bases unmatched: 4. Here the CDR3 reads CSARSDRGDYGYTF. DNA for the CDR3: TGCAGTGCTAGATCAGACAGGGGGGACTATGGCTACACCTTC.

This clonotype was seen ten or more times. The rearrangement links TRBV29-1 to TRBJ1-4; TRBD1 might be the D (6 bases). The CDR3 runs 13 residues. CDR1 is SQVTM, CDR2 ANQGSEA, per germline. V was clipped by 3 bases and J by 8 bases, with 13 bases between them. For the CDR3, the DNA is TGCAGCGTTGAGAACAGGGAAGGCGAAAAACTGTTTTTT. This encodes CSVENREGEKLFF. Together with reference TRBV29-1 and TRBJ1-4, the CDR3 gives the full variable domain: SAVISQKPSRDICQRGTSLTIQCQVDSQVTMMFWYRQQPGQSLTLIATANQGSEATYESGFVIDKFPISRPNLTFSTLTVSNMSPEDSSIYLCSVENREGEKLFFGSGTQLSVL.

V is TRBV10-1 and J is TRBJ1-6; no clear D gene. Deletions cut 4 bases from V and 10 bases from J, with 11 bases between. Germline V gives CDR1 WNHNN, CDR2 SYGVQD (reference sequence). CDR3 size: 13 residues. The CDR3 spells CASSARVRSPLHF. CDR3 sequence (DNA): TGCGCCAGCAGTGCGAGGGTTCGGTCACCCCTCCACTTT.

The CDR3 sequence is CASSLTGTYSYEQYF. The CDR3 DNA sequence: TGTGCCAGCAGCCTGACAGGGACCTACTCCTACGAGCAGTACTTC. J is TRBJ2-7 and V is TRBV27; 7 positions agree with TRBD1. The ends lost 6 bases at V and 0 bases at J; junction bases unmatched: 8. The CDR3 spans 15 residues. Germline V lookup: CDR1 MNHEY, CDR2 SMNVEV (reference sequence).

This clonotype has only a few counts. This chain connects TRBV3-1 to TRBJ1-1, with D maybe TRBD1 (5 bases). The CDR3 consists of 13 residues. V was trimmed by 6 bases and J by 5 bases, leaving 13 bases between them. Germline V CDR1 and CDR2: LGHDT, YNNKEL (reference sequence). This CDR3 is CASRTWGRTEAFF. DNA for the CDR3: TGTGCCAGCAGAACGTGGGGGAGGACTGAAGCTTTCTTT.

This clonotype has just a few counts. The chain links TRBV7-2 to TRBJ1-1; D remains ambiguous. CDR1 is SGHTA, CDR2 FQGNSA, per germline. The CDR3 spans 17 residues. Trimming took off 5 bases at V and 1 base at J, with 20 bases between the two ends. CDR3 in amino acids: CASSLRPGGFGNTEAFF. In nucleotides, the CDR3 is TGTGCCAGCAGCCTCCGACCAGGTGGGTTCGGGAACACTGAAGCTTTCTTT. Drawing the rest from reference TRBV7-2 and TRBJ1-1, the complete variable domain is GAGVSQSPSNKVTEKGKDVELRCDPISGHTALYWYRQSLGQGLEFLIYFQGNSAPDKSGLPSDRFSAERTGGSVSTLTIQRTQQEDSAVYLCASSLRPGGFGNTEAFFGQGTRLTVV.

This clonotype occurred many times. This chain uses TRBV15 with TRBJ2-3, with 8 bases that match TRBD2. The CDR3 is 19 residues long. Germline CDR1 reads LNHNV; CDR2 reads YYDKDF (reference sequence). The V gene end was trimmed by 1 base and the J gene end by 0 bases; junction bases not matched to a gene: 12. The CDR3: CATSRARGAGVASTDTQYF. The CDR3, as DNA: TGTGCCACCAGCAGAGCCCGGGGAGCGGGGGTCGCTAGCACAGATACGCAGTATTTT. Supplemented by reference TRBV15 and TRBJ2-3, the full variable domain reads DAMVIQNPRYQVTQFGKPVTLSCSQTLNHNVMYWYQQKSSQAPKLLFHYYDKDFNNEADTPDNFQSRRPNTSFCFLDIRSPGLGDTAMYLCATSRARGAGVASTDTQYFGPGTRLTVL.

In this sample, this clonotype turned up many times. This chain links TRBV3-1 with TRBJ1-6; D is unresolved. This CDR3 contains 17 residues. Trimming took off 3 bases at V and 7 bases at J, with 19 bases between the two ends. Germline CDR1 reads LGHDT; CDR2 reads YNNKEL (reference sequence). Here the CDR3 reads CASSQSGISDRNSPLHF. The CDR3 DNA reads TGTGCCAGCAGCCAGTCCGGGATCTCGGATAGAAATTCACCCCTCCACTTT.

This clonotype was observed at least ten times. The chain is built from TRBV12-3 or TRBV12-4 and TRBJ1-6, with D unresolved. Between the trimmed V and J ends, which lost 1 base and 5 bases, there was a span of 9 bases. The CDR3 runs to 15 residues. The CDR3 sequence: CASSLGSHNNSPLHF. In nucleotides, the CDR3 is TGTGCCAGCAGTTTAGGATCCCACAATAATTCACCCCTCCACTTT.

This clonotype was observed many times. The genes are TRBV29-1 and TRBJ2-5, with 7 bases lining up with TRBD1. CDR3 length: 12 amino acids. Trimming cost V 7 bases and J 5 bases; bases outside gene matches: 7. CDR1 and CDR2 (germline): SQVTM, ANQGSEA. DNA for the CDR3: TGCAGCGCTACAGGGGCGAAGGAGACCCAGTACTTC. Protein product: CSATGAKETQYF.

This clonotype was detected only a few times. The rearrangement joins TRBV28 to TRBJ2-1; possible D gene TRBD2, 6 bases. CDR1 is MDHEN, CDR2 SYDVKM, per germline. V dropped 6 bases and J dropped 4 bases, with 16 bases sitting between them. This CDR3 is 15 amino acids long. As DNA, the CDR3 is TGTGCCAGCAGCTTTCGGGGGAGACCATACAATGAGCAGTTCTTC. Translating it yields CASSFRGRPYNEQFF.